This T cell receptor (beta chain) was retrieved from a study of blood T cells in healthy people across ages. A second PCR, run for roughly 7 to 11 cycles, used a sample-barcoded 5' primer plus a J-beta primer mix. Each cDNA molecule was tagged by a template-switch adaptor that had 12 random nucleotides. MiXCR, run by TCRdb on the 5' RACE reads, gives a single entry per CDR3 protein. This sample carries 700,000 or so distinct CDR3 sequences, 40% to 45% of them seen once, and the ten largest clones take roughly 30%. The V segment lost 8 bases and the J segment 7 bases; nucleotides outside the gene matches: 17. The CDR3 covers 15 residues. CDR1 MNHNS and CDR2 SASEGT come from the germline V gene. Donors were healthy Caucasian individuals from Russia aged roughly 6 to 95. Peripheral blood samples of about 10 milliliters were drawn from each donor.

The receptor was isolated from a man aged 80 or over in good health. The specimen sequenced was blood. The rearrangement links TRBV6-1 to TRBJ2-7, with 7 bases matching TRBD2. In DNA form, the CDR3 reads TGTGCCAGCCGGTTAGGAGCGACTAGCCCCAATGAGCAGTACTTC. Amino acids: CASRLGATSPNEQYF.